This TCR beta chain was observed in a study of T cells after yellow fever vaccination. V lost 4 bases and J lost 1, with 15 bases in between. There are 15 residues in the CDR3. CDR1 is SGHRS, CDR2 YFSETQ, per germline. TCRdb re-called the 5' RACE reads with MiXCR, one entry per CDR3 protein. The repertoire has tens of thousands of distinct CDR3 sequences, more than 6.5% of them found once; the top ten carry less than 25%. This clonotype was seen ten or more times. General study findings and limits: Post-booster samples contained most primary-vaccination clones (approximately 95% CD4, less than 90% CD8).

This TCR was sampled from a man between 18 and 29 years old who received the YFV17D yellow fever vaccine. The sequences come from PBMCs, either bulk or a sorted T-cell subset (CD4+, CD8+, memory, or dextramer-sorted; not recorded which), collected on the day of the first yellow fever vaccination. V and J are TRBV5-1 and TRBJ2-7; D call uncertain. The CDR3 spells CASSPYDVSSYEQYF. In DNA, the CDR3 is TGCGCCAGCAGCCCCTATGACGTTTCTTCCTACGAGCAGTACTTC.